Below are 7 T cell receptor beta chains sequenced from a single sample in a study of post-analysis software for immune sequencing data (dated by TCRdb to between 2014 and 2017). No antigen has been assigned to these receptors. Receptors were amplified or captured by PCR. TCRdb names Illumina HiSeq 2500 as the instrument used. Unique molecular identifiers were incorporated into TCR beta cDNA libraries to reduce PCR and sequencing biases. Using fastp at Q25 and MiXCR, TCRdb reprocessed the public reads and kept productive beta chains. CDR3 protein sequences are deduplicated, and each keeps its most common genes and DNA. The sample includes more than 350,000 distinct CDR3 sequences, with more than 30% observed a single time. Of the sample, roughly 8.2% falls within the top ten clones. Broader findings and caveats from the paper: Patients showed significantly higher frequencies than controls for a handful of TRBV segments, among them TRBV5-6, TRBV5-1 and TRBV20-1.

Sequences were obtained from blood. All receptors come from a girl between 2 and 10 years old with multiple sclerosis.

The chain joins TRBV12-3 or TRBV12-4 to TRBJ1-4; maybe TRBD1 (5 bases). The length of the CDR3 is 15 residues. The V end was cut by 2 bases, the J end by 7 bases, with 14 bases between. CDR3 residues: CASSLSAQGPEKLFF. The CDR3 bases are TGTGCCAGCAGTTTATCGGCCCAGGGTCCTGAAAAACTGTTTTTT.

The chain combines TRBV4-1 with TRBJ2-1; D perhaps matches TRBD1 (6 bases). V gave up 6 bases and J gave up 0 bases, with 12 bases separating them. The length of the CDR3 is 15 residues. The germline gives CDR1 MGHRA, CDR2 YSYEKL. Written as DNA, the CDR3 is TGCGCCAGCAGGGGGGCTACGAGCTCCTACAATGAGCAGTTCTTC. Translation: CASRGATSSYNEQFF.

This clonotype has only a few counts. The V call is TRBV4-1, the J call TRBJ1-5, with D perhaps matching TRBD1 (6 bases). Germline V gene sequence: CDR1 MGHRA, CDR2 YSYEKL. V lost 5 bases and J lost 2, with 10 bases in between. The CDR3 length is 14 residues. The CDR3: CASSLGQRNQPQHF. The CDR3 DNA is TGCGCCAGCAGCTTGGGACAACGCAATCAGCCCCAGCATTTT.

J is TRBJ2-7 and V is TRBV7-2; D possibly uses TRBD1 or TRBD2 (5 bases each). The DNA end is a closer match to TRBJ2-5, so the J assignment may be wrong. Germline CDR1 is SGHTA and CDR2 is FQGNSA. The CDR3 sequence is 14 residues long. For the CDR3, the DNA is TGTGCCAGCAGCTGGGACCTATCGTCAGAGACCCAGTACTTC. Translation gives CASSWDLSSETQYF.

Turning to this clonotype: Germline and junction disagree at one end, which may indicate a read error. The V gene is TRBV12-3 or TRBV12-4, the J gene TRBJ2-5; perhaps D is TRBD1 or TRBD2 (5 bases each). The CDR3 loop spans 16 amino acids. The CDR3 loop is CTSSSVRSGLKETQYF. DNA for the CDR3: TGTACCAGCAGTAGTGTAAGATCGGGGCTAAAAGAGACCCAGTACTTC.

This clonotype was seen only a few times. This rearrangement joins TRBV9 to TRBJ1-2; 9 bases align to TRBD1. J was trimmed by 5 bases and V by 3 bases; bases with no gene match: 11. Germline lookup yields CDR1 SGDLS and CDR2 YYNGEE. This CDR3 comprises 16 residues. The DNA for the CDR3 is TGTGCCAGCAGCGCTTTCACCGGGACAGGGCCGTATGGCTACACCTTC. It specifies CASSAFTGTGPYGYTF.

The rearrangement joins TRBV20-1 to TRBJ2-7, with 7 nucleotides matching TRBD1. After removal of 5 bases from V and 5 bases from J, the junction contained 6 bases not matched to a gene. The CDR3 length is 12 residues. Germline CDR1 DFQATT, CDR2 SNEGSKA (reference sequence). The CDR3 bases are TGCAGTGCTGTTGGGACAGACCACGAGCAGTACTTC. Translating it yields CSAVGTDHEQYF.